In this sample, the clone carrying this T cell receptor beta chain turned up once. V was trimmed by 6 bases and J by 1 base, leaving 12 bases between them. Germline V gene lookup returns CDR1 GTSNPN and CDR2 SVGIG (reference sequence). The CDR3 is 13 residues long. This sample was taken from a study of blood T cell repertoires in COVID-19. Looking at the study overall: The United States, Italy and Spain supplied acute and convalescent COVID-19 samples.

The protocol was immunoSEQ multiplex PCR, while the TCRdb copy is restricted to in-frame clones and leaves out a portion. The data show approximately 110,000 clones, 85% to 90% seen once. The receptor's source is a woman aged 50 to 60 with acute or convalescent COVID-19. The chain couples TRBV30 to TRBJ1-2; D is unclear. Sequences were obtained from peripheral blood. This CDR3 is CACQPGDNYGYTF. CDR3 coding DNA: TGTGCCTGTCAACCGGGAGATAACTATGGCTACACCTTC.